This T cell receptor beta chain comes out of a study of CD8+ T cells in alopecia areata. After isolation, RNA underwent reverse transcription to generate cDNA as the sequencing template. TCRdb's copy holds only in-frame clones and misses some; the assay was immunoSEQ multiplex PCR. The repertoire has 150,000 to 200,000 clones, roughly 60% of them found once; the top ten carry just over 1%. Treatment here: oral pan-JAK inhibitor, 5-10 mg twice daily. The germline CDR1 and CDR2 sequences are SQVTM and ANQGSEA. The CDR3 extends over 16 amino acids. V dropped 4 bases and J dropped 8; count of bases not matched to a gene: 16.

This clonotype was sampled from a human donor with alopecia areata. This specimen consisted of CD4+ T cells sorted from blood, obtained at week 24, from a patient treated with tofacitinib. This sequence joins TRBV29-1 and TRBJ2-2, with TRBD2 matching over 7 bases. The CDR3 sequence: CSVVPSGVRGSGELFF. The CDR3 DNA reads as TGCAGCGTTGTCCCTAGCGGAGTAAGAGGGTCAGGGGAGCTGTTTTTT.